The 23 T cell receptor beta chains below all came from one sample that was sequenced in a study of Ad26.COV2.S vaccination and SARS-CoV-2 variants. This table comes from immunoSEQ multiplex PCR, and its TCRdb copy is limited to in-frame clones, with some not included. The table records 380,000 or so clones, 83% of them present only once. This sample's treatment: roughly 20 received Ad26.COV2.S at low or high dose, single or two shots; 5 received placebo; per-sample allocation not given. Day 63 after the first injection of vaccine or placebo was the sampling time. The sample in question was peripheral blood, obtained in a trial of Ad26.COV2.S vaccine versus placebo. These receptor sequences come from a person between 18 and 59 years old who received the Ad26.COV2.S COVID-19 vaccine or a placebo.

V usage is TRBV7-2 and J usage is TRBJ1-2, with D unclear. The CDR3 spans 13 residues. Germline CDR1 reads SGHTA; CDR2 reads FQGNSA. V dropped 1 base and J dropped 8 bases, with 11 bases sitting between them. The CDR3 spells CASSLGRTKGYTF. Here the CDR3 DNA reads TGTGCCAGCAGCTTAGGGAGGACCAAAGGCTACACCTTC.

The rearrangement joins TRBV7-9 to TRBJ1-2; TRBD1 matches 8 bases. Germline loops: CDR1 SEHNR, CDR2 FQNEAQ (reference sequence). Trimming at V came to 7 bases and at J to 7 bases, leaving 11 bases not matched to a gene. The CDR3 runs to 14 residues. The DNA for the CDR3 is TGTGCCAGCATCCAATTGACAGGGGCCTGTGGCTACACCTTC. Amino acids: CASIQLTGACGYTF.

The V call is TRBV18, the J call TRBJ1-6, with TRBD1 matching 12 bases. Germline loops: CDR1 KGHSH, CDR2 LQKENI. The length of the CDR3 is 16 residues. The junction had 6 bases not matched to a gene; V was cut back by 2 bases and J by 10 bases. CDR3 in amino acids: CASSPGTGGLGSPLHF. DNA for the CDR3: TGTGCCAGCTCACCAGGGACAGGGGGCTTAGGGTCACCCCTCCACTTT.

The V call is TRBV28, the J call TRBJ2-4; 12 positions match TRBD2. In germline, CDR1 is MDHEN, CDR2 SYDVKM. The CDR3 runs to 15 residues. Unmatched junction bases numbered 8, after V lost 5 bases and J lost 9 bases. The CDR3 here is CASSLTTSGSSIQYF. The DNA for the CDR3 is TGTGCCAGCAGTCTCACGACTAGCGGGAGTTCCATTCAGTACTTC.

The CDR3 protein is CASSWTWGDNEQFF. CDR3 coding DNA: TGTGCCAGCAGCTGGACTTGGGGGGACAATGAGCAGTTCTTC. V gene TRBV11-2 combines with J gene TRBJ2-1; TRBD2 is a possible D gene (6 bases). Germline V gives CDR1 SGHAT, CDR2 FQNNGV. V lost 4 bases to trimming and J lost 5 bases, with 12 bases between them. The CDR3 length is 14 residues.

The chain has TRBV5-1 and TRBJ2-5, with D possibly TRBD1 on 5 matching bases. Germline assignment: CDR1 SGHRS and CDR2 YFSETQ. V was cut by 5 bases and J by 5 bases, with 13 bases left in between. This CDR3 comprises 13 residues. Here the CDR3 reads CASRPGSGETQYF. For the CDR3, the DNA is TGCGCCAGCAGGCCCGGGTCAGGGGAGACCCAGTACTTC.

Here the CDR3 reads CASSLLEGEAFF. The CDR3 bases are TGTGCCAGCAGCCTCCTGGAGGGTGAAGCTTTCTTT. This chain links TRBV7-9 with TRBJ1-1; D call uncertain. Between the trimmed V and J ends, which lost 5 bases and 7 bases, there was a span of 11 bases. This CDR3 has 12 amino acids. The germline V gene encodes CDR1 SEHNR and CDR2 FQNEAQ (reference sequence).

The chain carries TRBV11-2 and TRBJ2-3, with TRBD2 matching 12 bases. CDR1 is SGHAT, CDR2 FQNNGV, per germline. There are 16 residues in the CDR3. Trimming took 5 bases from V and 1 from J; bases not matched to a gene: 4. CDR3 in amino acids: CASSTRLAGGTDTQYF. The CDR3 DNA sequence: TGTGCCAGCAGCACCCGACTAGCGGGGGGCACAGATACGCAGTATTTT. Complete variable domain (other parts from reference TRBV11-2 and TRBJ2-3): EAGVAQSPRYKIIEKRQSVAFWCNPISGHATLYWYQQILGQGPKLLIQFQNNGVVDDSQLPKDRFSAERLKGVDSTLKIQPAKLEDSAVYLCASSTRLAGGTDTQYFGPGTRLTVL.

V usage is TRBV11-2 and J usage is TRBJ1-3; TRBD1 aligns across 10 bases. Trimming removed 5 bases from V and 7 bases from J; junction bases left unmatched: 8. This CDR3 is 15 amino acids long. CDR1 SGHAT and CDR2 FQNNGV come from the germline V gene. CDR3 in amino acids: CASSAGTGERNTIYF. DNA of the CDR3: TGTGCCAGCAGCGCCGGGACAGGGGAGAGGAACACCATATATTTT.

The chain is built from TRBV11-3 and TRBJ2-7; unclear D gene. Germline V CDR1 and CDR2: SGHNT, YENEEA. Trimming took off 1 base at V and 4 bases at J, with 8 bases between the two ends. This CDR3 spans 13 amino acids. The CDR3 DNA follows: TGTGCCAGCAGCTTAGTTCAGAGATACGAGCAGTACTTC. It is translated as CASSLVQRYEQYF.

For this clone: Other DNA sequences in this specimen translate into the identical CDR3. This chain links TRBV27 with TRBJ2-3; TRBD2 agrees at 7 bases. Trimming removed 5 bases from V and 2 bases from J; junction bases left unmatched: 7. The germline V gene has CDR1 MNHEY and CDR2 SMNVEV (reference sequence). The CDR3 has 15 residues. The CDR3 loop is CASSMGLINTDTQYF. CDR3 nucleotides: TGTGCCAGCAGTATGGGACTAATTAACACAGATACGCAGTATTTT.

This sequence joins TRBV7-9 and TRBJ2-7; tentative D call: TRBD2 (5 bases). V was cut by 4 bases and J by 6 bases, with 10 bases left in between. The germline V gene has CDR1 SEHNR and CDR2 FQNEAQ (reference sequence). This CDR3 comprises 12 residues. The CDR3 sequence is CASSSTLAEQYF. The CDR3 DNA follows: TGTGCCAGCAGCTCCACTCTAGCCGAGCAGTACTTC.

This chain connects TRBV2 to TRBJ2-2, with D perhaps matching TRBD1 or TRBD2 (6 bases each). Trimming removed 7 bases at V and 1 base at J, with 16 bases between. The CDR3 runs to 16 residues. In germline, CDR1 is SNHLY, CDR2 FYNNEI. DNA for the CDR3: TGTGCCAGCACCGACTCGGGGGCTTTGAACACCGGGGAGCTGTTTTTT. Residues: CASTDSGALNTGELFF.

The chain combines TRBV6-5 with TRBJ2-7; unclear D gene. Trimming left V 2 bases short and J 3 bases short, with 11 bases between. The CDR3 loop spans 14 amino acids. Germline V CDR1 and CDR2: MNHEY, SVGAGI. In nucleotides, the CDR3 is TGTGCCAGCAGTTACGGAGCAGATCACTACGAGCAGTACTTC. Translating gives CASSYGADHYEQYF.

There are a few counts of this clone. The chain uses TRBV11-2 and TRBJ1-6; no firm D call. CDR1 and CDR2 from the germline V gene are SGHAT and FQNNGV. Trimming left V 5 bases short and J 6 bases short, with 8 bases between. This CDR3 spans 13 amino acids. CDR3 loop: CASSQALNSPLHF. In DNA form, the CDR3 reads TGTGCCAGCAGCCAGGCTCTTAATTCACCCCTCCACTTT.

The chain combines TRBV5-4 with TRBJ1-1; D unclear. V lost 2 bases and J 0 bases, leaving 11 bases between the germline ends. CDR1 is SGHNT and CDR2 is YYREEE in the germline V gene (reference sequence). The CDR3 loop spans 15 amino acids. The CDR3 loop is CASSFPGGMNTEAFF. The CDR3 DNA is TGTGCCAGCAGCTTCCCCGGCGGAATGAACACTGAAGCTTTCTTT.

Note on this clone: Additional DNA sequences in this sample encode the identical CDR3. The V gene is TRBV9, the J gene TRBJ2-3; D is undetermined. The CDR3 sequence is 14 residues long. Germline V gene data show CDR1 as SGDLS and CDR2 as YYNGEE. V was cut by 0 bases and J by 3 bases, with 8 bases left in between. CDR3 protein: CASSVASTTDTQYF. CDR3 nucleotide sequence: TGTGCCAGCAGCGTAGCTTCGACGACAGATACGCAGTATTTT.

CDR3 amino acids: CASSFWRRSYEQYF. In DNA form, the CDR3 reads TGTGCCAGCAGCTTTTGGAGACGGTCCTACGAGCAGTACTTC. The chain carries TRBV5-6 and TRBJ2-7; no definite D call. CDR1 SGHDT and CDR2 YYEEEE come from the germline V gene. This CDR3 is built from 14 residues. V lost 2 bases and J lost 1, with 10 bases in between.

V gene TRBV5-4 combines with J gene TRBJ2-1; 8 bases match TRBD2. V shed 2 bases and J 7 bases; nucleotides not matched to a gene: 8. CDR1 is SGHNT and CDR2 is YYREEE in the germline V gene (reference sequence). This CDR3 contains 15 residues. CDR3 sequence reads: CASSLKGGRRNEQFF. The CDR3 nucleotides are TGTGCCAGCAGCTTAAAGGGCGGGAGGCGGAATGAGCAGTTCTTC.

V gene TRBV7-9 combines with J gene TRBJ1-1; a possible D gene is TRBD1 (6 bases). The CDR3 covers 14 residues. CDR1 is SEHNR and CDR2 is FQNEAQ in the germline V gene (reference sequence). V was pared by 5 bases and J by 1 base, with 11 bases between. CDR3 nucleotide sequence: TGTGCCAGCAGCCCATGGGGGGCGAACACTGAAGCTTTCTTT. Protein: CASSPWGANTEAFF.

The chain recombines TRBV24-1 with TRBJ2-7; no clear D. The CDR3 runs 12 residues. The germline V gene encodes CDR1 KGHDR and CDR2 SFDVKD. V lost 6 bases and J 3 bases, leaving 8 bases between the germline ends. Here the CDR3 DNA reads TGTGCCACCAGTCAGTCGGGCTACGAGCAGTACTTC. Translated, it gives CATSQSGYEQYF.

This chain joins TRBV9 and TRBJ2-5; TRBD1 or TRBD2 may be the D gene (6 bases each). The CDR3 has 15 amino acids. Per the germline V gene, CDR1 is SGDLS and CDR2 is YYNGEE. Trimming cost V 0 bases and J 4 bases, with 13 bases left between them. The CDR3 nucleotides read TGTGCCAGCAGCGTAGGGAGGGGGGATCCAGAGACCCAGTACTTC. Translating it yields CASSVGRGDPETQYF.

CDR3 bases: TGTGCCAGCAGTTGGGGACAGTACAATGAGCAGTTCTTC. Amino acids: CASSWGQYNEQFF. The chain employs TRBV12-3 or TRBV12-4 and TRBJ2-1, with 7 positions matching TRBD1. V lost 4 bases, J lost 4 bases, and 1 base stayed unmatched. The CDR3 covers 13 residues.